The 3 T cell receptor beta chains given below trace back to one sample, sequenced in a study of cytomegalovirus exposure and HLA in healthy donors. The PCR ran on 60 Vbeta and 13 Jbeta primers. TCRdb's copy holds only in-frame clones and misses some; the assay was immunoSEQ multiplex PCR. The sample carries about 150,000 clones, approximately 77% recorded once. Sequenced material: PBMCs. The receptors shown here come from a man aged 30-40 years in good health and CMV-seronegative.

The genes are TRBV9 and TRBJ2-1, with a tentative D call TRBD1 (6 bases). Germline-derived CDR1 and CDR2 are SGDLS and YYNGEE. The CDR3 spans 17 residues. V gave up 0 bases and J gave up 8 bases, with 21 bases separating them. The CDR3 coding sequence is TGTGCCAGCAGCGTAGGGTCCTTGGGGGCTCTAGGTCATGAGCAGTTCTTC. Translated: CASSVGSLGALGHEQFF.

V gene TRBV27 combines with J gene TRBJ2-7; D possibly corresponds to TRBD1 (7 bases). This CDR3 comprises 15 residues. The germline V gene has CDR1 MNHEY and CDR2 SMNVEV (reference sequence). The V gene lost 4 bases and the J gene lost 2 bases, with 15 bases spanning the gap. The CDR3 DNA sequence: TGTGCCAGCAGTTACAGGACAGGACTAACCTACGAGCAGTACTTC. It encodes CASSYRTGLTYEQYF.

The chain recombines TRBV28 with TRBJ2-1; TRBD2 might be the D (6 bases). Germline CDR1 and CDR2: MDHEN and SYDVKM. CDR3 length: 15 amino acids. Trimming shortened V by 4 bases and J by 9 bases, and 19 bases separated the two germline ends. CDR3 loop: CASSSGTGDPGEQFF. In DNA, the CDR3 is TGTGCCAGCAGTTCCGGGACGGGGGATCCGGGTGAGCAGTTCTTC.